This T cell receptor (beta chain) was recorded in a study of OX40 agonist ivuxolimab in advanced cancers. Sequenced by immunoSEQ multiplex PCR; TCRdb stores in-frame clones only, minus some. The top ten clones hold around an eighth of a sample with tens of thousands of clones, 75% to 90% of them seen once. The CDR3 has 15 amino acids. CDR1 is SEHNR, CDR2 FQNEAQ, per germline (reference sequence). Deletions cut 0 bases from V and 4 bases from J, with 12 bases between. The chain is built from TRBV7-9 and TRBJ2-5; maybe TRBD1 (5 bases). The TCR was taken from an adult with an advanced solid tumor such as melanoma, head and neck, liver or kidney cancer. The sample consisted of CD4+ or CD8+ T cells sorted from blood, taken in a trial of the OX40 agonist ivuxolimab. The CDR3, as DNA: TGTGCCAGCAGCTTAGCCAGGGCTCTAAGAGAGACCCAGTACTTC. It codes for CASSLARALRETQYF.